What follows are 6 T cell receptor beta chains derived from one specimen sequenced in a study of metastatic and nonmetastatic thyroid tumors. TCRdb re-clonotyped the PCR reads via MiXCR. Altogether some 6,900 clones are present, 29% being singletons, with the ten largest covering approximately 16%. All patients reached thyroid surgery having received no treatment beforehand. Sequencing input: adjacent normal tissue. These receptors were obtained from a female donor with papillary thyroid cancer or a benign thyroid nodule (not recorded which). Some clones in this sample may be carry-over from other donors' samples.

This clone has ten or more counts. This chain uses TRBV3-1 with TRBJ2-7, with 8 bases identical to TRBD2. This CDR3 has 18 residues. Trimming at V came to 0 bases and at J to 2 bases, leaving 12 bases not matched to a gene. The germline V gene encodes CDR1 LGHDT and CDR2 YNNKEL (reference sequence). DNA for the CDR3: TGTGCCAGCAGCCAAGATTCAACACGGGGGGGCAGAACCTACGAGCAGTACTTC. This translates into CASSQDSTRGGRTYEQYF.

This clone has more than one count but fewer than ten. The V gene is TRBV6-1, the J gene TRBJ1-1; D is ambiguous. The CDR3 spans 14 residues. Germline V gene sequence: CDR1 MNHNS, CDR2 SASEGT. V lost 1 base and J 1 base, leaving 7 bases between the germline ends. For the CDR3, the DNA is TGTGCCAGCAGTGAAGACGGGAGGAACACTGAAGCTTTCTTT. Translated, it gives CASSEDGRNTEAFF.

In its sample, this clone ranks as medium-sized (0.01 to 0.1%). The chain carries TRBV5-1 and TRBJ2-6; perhaps TRBD2 as D (7 bases). From germline, CDR1 is SGHRS and CDR2 YFSETQ. The CDR3 is made up of 16 amino acids. V dropped 3 bases and J dropped 4 bases, with 14 bases sitting between them. The CDR3 nucleotides are TGCGCCAGCAGCTCCGGCGGGGGCGCCGGGGCCAACGTCCTGACTTTC. It codes for CASSSGGGAGANVLTF.

This clone is labeled as medium-sized (0.01 to 0.1%). This chain links TRBV6-1 with TRBJ1-1; D unclear. This CDR3 has 13 amino acids. CDR1 MNHNS and CDR2 SASEGT come from the germline V gene. Deletions cut 6 bases from V and 5 bases from J, with 13 bases between. Here the CDR3 reads CASRGLGNTEAFF. CDR3 in DNA: TGTGCCAGCAGGGGTCTGGGGAATACTGAAGCTTTCTTT.

This clone was observed a handful of times. This chain connects TRBV6-1 to TRBJ1-2, with 7 bases lining up with TRBD1. The germline gives CDR1 MNHNS, CDR2 SASEGT. The CDR3 contains 13 residues. Germline trimming cut 2 bases from V and 11 bases from J; bases unmatched to any gene: 8. The CDR3 DNA follows: TGTGCCAGCAGTGAATCGAACAGGGGTCGGTACACCTTC. The encoded protein is CASSESNRGRYTF.

In this sample, this clone turned up a few times. This chain links TRBV19 with TRBJ2-7; D is possibly TRBD1 (6 bases). Trimming took off 6 bases at V and 0 bases at J, with 12 bases between the two ends. CDR3 size: 14 residues. CDR1 is LNHDA, CDR2 SQIVND, per germline (reference sequence). The CDR3 reads CASRDGTRSYEQYF. The CDR3 DNA reads as TGTGCCAGTAGAGATGGGACACGCTCCTACGAGCAGTACTTC.